This T cell receptor (beta chain) was sequenced in a study of blood T cell repertoires in COVID-19. Data came from immunoSEQ multiplex PCR; TCRdb stores just in-frame clones and leaves some out. The sample lists 200,000 to 250,000 clones; roughly 80% were seen once. This clone appeared once. From germline, CDR1 is LGHDT and CDR2 YNNKEL (reference sequence). This CDR3 is built from 17 residues. The V gene end was trimmed by 4 bases and the J gene end by 0 bases; junction bases not matched to a gene: 5. The sequenced sample consisted of peripheral blood. J is TRBJ2-1 and V is TRBV3-1 (or the pseudogene TRBV3-2); 11 bases are shared with TRBD2. This sequence was found in an elderly woman with COVID-19, enrolled during active disease. CDR3 loop: CASSPPGLAGSYNEQFF. The CDR3 DNA follows: TGTGCCAGCAGCCCCCCAGGACTAGCGGGCTCCTACAATGAGCAGTTCTTC.